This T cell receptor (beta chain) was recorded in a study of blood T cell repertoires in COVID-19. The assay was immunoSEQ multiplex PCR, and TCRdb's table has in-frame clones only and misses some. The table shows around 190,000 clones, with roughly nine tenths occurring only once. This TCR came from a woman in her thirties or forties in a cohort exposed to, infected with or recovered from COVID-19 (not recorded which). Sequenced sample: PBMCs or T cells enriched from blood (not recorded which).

The CDR3 spells CASSLGGTDNYEQYF. CDR3 DNA sequence: TGTGCCAGCAGCTTGGGCGGGACGGACAACTACGAGCAGTACTTC. The chain uses TRBV5-8 and TRBJ2-7; D is perhaps TRBD2 (6 bases). Germline V gene data show CDR1 as SGHTS and CDR2 as YDEGEE. This CDR3 contains 15 residues. Between the trimmed V and J ends, which lost 0 bases and 3 bases, there was a span of 13 bases.